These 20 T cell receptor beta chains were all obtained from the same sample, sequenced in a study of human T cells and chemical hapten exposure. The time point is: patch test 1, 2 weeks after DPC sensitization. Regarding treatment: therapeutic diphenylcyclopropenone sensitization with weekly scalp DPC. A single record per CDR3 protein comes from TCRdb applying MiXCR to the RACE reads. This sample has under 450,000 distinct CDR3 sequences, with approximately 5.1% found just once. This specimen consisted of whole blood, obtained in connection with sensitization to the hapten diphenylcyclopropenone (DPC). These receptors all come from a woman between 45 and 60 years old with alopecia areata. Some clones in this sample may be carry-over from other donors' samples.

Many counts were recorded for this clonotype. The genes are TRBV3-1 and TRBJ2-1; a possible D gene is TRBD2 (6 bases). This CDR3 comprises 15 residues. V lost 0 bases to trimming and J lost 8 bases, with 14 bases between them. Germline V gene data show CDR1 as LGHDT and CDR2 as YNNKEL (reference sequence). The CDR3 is CASSQEIAVRDEQFF. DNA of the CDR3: TGTGCCAGCAGCCAAGAGATAGCGGTCAGAGATGAGCAGTTCTTC.

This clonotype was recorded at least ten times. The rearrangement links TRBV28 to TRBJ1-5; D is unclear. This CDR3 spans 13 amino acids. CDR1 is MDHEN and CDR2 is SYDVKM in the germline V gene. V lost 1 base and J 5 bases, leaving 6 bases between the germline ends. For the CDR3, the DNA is TGTGCCAGCAGTTTATATCGGGATCAGCCCCAGCATTTT. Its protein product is CASSLYRDQPQHF.

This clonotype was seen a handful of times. The CDR3 protein is CASSLTLGGPEAFF. The CDR3 DNA reads TGCGCCAGCAGCCTGACTTTAGGGGGCCCTGAAGCTTTCTTT. This sequence joins TRBV4-1 and TRBJ1-1, with 7 bases that match TRBD1. CDR3 length: 14 amino acids. Per the germline V gene, CDR1 is MGHRA and CDR2 is YSYEKL. The V and J ends lost 4 bases and 6 bases, in that order; junction bases with no gene match: 8.

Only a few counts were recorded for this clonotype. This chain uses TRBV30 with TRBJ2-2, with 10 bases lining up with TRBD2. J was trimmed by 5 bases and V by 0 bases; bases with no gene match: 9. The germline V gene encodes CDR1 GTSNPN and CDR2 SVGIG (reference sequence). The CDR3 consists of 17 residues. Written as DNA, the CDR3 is TGTGCCTGGAGTGTCGGGACTAGCGCCAGGGTAACCGGGGAGCTGTTTTTT. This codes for CAWSVGTSARVTGELFF.

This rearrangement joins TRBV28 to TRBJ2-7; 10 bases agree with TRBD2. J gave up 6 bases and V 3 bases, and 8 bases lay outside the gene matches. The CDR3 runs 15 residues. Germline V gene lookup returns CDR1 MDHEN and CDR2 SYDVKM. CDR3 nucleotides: TGTGCCAGCAGTTTCCCCGGGAGGACTAGCGGCGAGCAGTACTTC. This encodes CASSFPGRTSGEQYF.

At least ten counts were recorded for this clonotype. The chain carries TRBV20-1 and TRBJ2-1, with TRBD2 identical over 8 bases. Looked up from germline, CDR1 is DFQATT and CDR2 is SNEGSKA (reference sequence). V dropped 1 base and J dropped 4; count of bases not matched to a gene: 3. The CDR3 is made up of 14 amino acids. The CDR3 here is CSARVKRGYNEQFF. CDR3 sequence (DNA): TGCAGTGCTAGAGTAAAGCGGGGGTACAATGAGCAGTTCTTC.

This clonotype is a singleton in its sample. The CDR3 DNA follows: TGTGCCAGTAACCCCCTAGCGGAGAGGGCGGATACGCAGTATTTT. The encoded protein is CASNPLAERADTQYF. The chain recombines TRBV19 with TRBJ2-3; 7 nucleotides agree with TRBD2. The length of the CDR3 is 15 residues. Per germline, CDR1 LNHDA and CDR2 SQIVND (reference sequence). Trimming at V came to 7 bases and at J to 6 bases, leaving 13 bases not matched to a gene.

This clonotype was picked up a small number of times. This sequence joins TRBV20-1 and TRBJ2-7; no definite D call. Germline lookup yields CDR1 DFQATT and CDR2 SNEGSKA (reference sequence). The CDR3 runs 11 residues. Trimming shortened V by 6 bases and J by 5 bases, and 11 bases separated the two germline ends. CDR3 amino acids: CSAPAHNEQYF. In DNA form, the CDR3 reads TGCAGTGCCCCTGCTCATAACGAGCAGTACTTC.

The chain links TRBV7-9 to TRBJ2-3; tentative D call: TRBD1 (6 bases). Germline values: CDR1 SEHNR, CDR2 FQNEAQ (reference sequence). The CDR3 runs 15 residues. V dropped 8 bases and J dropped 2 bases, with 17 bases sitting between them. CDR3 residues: CASQDRSSHTDTQYF. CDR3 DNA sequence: TGTGCCAGCCAGGACAGATCCTCACACACAGATACGCAGTATTTT. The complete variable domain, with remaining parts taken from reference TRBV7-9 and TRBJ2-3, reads DTGVSQNPRHKITKRGQNVTFRCDPISEHNRLYWYRQTLGQGPEFLTYFQNEAQLEKSRLLSDRFSAERPKGSFSTLEIQRTEQGDSAMYLCASQDRSSHTDTQYFGPGTRLTVL.

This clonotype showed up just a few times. The CDR3 DNA reads TGTGCCAGCAGCAAAGAGCCACTCACTGGGGCCAACGTCCTGACTTTC. Protein: CASSKEPLTGANVLTF. The chain links TRBV21-1 to TRBJ2-6. TRBV21-1 is annotated as a pseudogene. The CDR3 contains 16 residues.

The CDR3 loop is CASSPHWTSGSKYEQYF. CDR3 bases: TGTGCCAGCAGCCCCCATTGGACTAGCGGGAGTAAGTACGAGCAGTACTTC. The chain carries TRBV7-2 and TRBJ2-7; 13 positions agree with TRBD2. The germline V gene has CDR1 SGHTA and CDR2 FQGNSA. The trim removed 5 bases at V and 4 bases at J, leaving 11 bases unmatched. This CDR3 spans 17 amino acids.

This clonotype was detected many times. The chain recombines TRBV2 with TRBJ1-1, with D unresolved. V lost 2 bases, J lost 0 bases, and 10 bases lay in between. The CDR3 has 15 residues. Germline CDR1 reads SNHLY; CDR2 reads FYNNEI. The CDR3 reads CASSEPRAMNTEAFF. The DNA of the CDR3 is TGTGCCAGCAGTGAACCAAGAGCTATGAACACTGAAGCTTTCTTT. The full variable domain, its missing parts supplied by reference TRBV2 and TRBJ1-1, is EPEVTQTPSHQVTQMGQEVILRCVPISNHLYFYWYRQILGQKVEFLVSFYNNEISEKSEIFDDQFSVERPDGSNFTLKIRSTKLEDSAMYFCASSEPRAMNTEAFFGQGTRLTVV.

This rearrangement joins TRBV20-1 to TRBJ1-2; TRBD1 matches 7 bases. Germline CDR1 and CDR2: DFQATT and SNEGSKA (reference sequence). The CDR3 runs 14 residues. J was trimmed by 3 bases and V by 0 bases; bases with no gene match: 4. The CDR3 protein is CSARDPQGDYGYTF. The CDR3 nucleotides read TGCAGTGCTAGAGATCCCCAGGGGGACTATGGCTACACCTTC.

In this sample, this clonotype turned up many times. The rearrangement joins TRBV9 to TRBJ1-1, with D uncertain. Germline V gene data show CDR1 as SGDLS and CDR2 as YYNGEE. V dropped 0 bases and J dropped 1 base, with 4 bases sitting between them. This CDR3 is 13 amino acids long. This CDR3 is CASSVERNTEAFF. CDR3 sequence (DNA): TGTGCCAGCAGCGTAGAAAGGAACACTGAAGCTTTCTTT.

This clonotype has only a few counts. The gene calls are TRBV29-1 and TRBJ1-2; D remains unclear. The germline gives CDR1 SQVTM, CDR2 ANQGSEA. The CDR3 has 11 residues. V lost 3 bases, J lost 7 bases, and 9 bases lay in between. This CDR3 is CSVEQVGGYTF. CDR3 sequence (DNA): TGCAGCGTTGAGCAAGTCGGTGGCTACACCTTC.

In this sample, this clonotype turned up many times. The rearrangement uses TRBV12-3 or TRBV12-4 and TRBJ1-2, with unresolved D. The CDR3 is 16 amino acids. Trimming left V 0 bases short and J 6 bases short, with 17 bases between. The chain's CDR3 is CASSLAHPGPSHGYTF. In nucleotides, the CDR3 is TGTGCCAGCAGTTTAGCTCATCCGGGCCCAAGCCATGGCTACACCTTC.

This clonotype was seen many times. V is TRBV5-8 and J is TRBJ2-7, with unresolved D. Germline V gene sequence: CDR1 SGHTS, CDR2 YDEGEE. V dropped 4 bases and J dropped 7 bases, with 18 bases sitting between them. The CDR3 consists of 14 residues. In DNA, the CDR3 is TGTGCCAGCAGCCCGGATCCGGGCGTGAGGGAGCAGTACTTC. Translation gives CASSPDPGVREQYF.

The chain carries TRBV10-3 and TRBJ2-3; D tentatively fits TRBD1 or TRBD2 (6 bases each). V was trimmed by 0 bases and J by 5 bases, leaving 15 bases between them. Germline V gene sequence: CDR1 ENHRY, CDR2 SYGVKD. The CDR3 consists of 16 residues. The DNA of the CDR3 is TGTGCCATCAGTGAGTCGATGTCCAGGGGAGGAGATACGCAGTATTTT. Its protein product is CAISESMSRGGDTQYF.

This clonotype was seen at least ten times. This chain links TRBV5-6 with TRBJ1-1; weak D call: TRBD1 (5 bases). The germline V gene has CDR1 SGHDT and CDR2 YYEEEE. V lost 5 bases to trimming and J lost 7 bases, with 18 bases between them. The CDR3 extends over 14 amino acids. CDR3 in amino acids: CASSPGTATLEAFF. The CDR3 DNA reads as TGTGCCAGCAGTCCCGGGACCGCTACGCTTGAAGCTTTCTTT.

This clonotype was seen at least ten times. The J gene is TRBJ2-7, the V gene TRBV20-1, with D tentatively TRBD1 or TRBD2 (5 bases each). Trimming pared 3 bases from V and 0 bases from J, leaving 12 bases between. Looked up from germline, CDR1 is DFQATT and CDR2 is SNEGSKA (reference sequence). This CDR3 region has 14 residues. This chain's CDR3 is CSASRRDRSYEQYF. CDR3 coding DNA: TGCAGTGCTAGCCGCCGGGACCGCTCCTACGAGCAGTACTTC.